This entry lists 27 T cell receptor beta chains sequenced from one sample in a study of monozygotic twins with inflammatory bowel disease. Using the 5' RACE reads, TCRdb records one entry per CDR3 protein without DNA. This table lists about 210,000 distinct CDR3 sequences. The sample consisted of blood. The receptors stem from a human donor with ulcerative colitis or Crohn's disease, or a healthy co-twin of an affected twin (not recorded which).

The chain uses TRBV5-6 and TRBJ2-3; TCRdb designates TRBD1, a call that cannot be tested without DNA. The CDR3 covers 16 residues. The germline V gene has CDR1 SGHDT and CDR2 YYEEEE. CDR3 protein: CASSLRGTGETDTQYF. Full variable domain (outside the CDR3, taken from reference TRBV5-6 and TRBJ2-3): DAGVTQSPTHLIKTRGQQVTLRCSPKSGHDTVSWYQQALGQGPQFIFQYYEEEERQRGNFPDRFSGHQFPNYSSELNVNALLLGDSALYLCASSLRGTGETDTQYFGPGTRLTVL.

This chain connects TRBV7-2 to TRBJ2-4; TCRdb's D call, TRBD1, is unchecked because there is no DNA. Germline V CDR1 and CDR2: SGHTA, FQGNSA. The CDR3 covers 14 residues. CDR3: CASSGGTGQNIQYF. Combining the CDR3 with reference TRBV7-2 and TRBJ2-4 gives the whole variable domain GAGVSQSPSNKVTEKGKDVELRCDPISGHTALYWYRQSLGQGLEFLIYFQGNSAPDKSGLPSDRFSAERTGGSVSTLTIQRTQQEDSAVYLCASSGGTGQNIQYFGAGTRLSVL.

The chain's CDR3 is CAISDGVSHGNQPQHF. The chain joins TRBV10-3 to TRBJ1-5. Germline assignment: CDR1 ENHRY and CDR2 SYGVKD. The CDR3 runs 16 residues.

The rearrangement uses TRBV20-1 and TRBJ1-6. Germline CDR1 and CDR2: DFQATT and SNEGSKA (reference sequence). This CDR3 has 13 amino acids. The CDR3 sequence is CSARAELNSPLHF.

The chain links TRBV29-1 to TRBJ1-5; TCRdb's D call of TRBD1 is untestable without DNA. Germline CDR1 SQVTM, CDR2 ANQGSEA. This CDR3 is built from 14 residues. This chain's CDR3 is CSVSKGTGNQPQHF.

CDR3 loop: CASSLVSGGGSETQYF. V and J are TRBV5-6 and TRBJ2-5; TCRdb names TRBD1, which stays unverified in the absence of DNA. The CDR3 has 16 amino acids. From germline, CDR1 is SGHDT and CDR2 YYEEEE.

This chain connects TRBV29-1 to TRBJ2-2; the TRBD1 assignment by TCRdb is unverifiable without DNA. Germline V gives CDR1 SQVTM, CDR2 ANQGSEA. The CDR3 consists of 20 residues. CDR3 sequence reads: CSVRILYTGVGAPNTGELFF.

The CDR3 here is CSARIRRTSGGASYNEQFF. This chain links TRBV20-1 with TRBJ2-1; with no DNA, the TCRdb D assignment of TRBD2 cannot be verified. Germline CDR1 is DFQATT and CDR2 is SNEGSKA (reference sequence). This CDR3 has 19 amino acids.

The chain links TRBV6-5 to TRBJ2-5; TCRdb's assignment of TRBD1 cannot be checked, as there is no DNA. Germline CDR1 is MNHEY and CDR2 is SVGAGI. The CDR3 consists of 15 residues. CDR3: CASSSQGGAAETQYF.

The chain links TRBV5-1 to TRBJ1-2; TCRdb returns TRBD1, unconfirmable since there is no DNA. Germline V gene sequence: CDR1 SGHRS, CDR2 YFSETQ. This CDR3 is 15 amino acids long. Here the CDR3 reads CASSLQGATDYGYTF. The whole variable domain, filled in from reference TRBV5-1 and TRBJ1-2, reads KAGVTQTPRYLIKTRGQQVTLSCSPISGHRSVSWYQQTPGQGLQFLFEYFSETQRNKGNFPGRFSGRQFSNSRSEMNVSTLELGDSALYLCASSLQGATDYGYTFGSGTRLTVV.

This chain links TRBV27 with TRBJ1-2; TCRdb reports TRBD1, a call that lacks DNA to check it against. CDR3 length equals 13 residues. The V gene's germline CDR1 is MNHEY and CDR2 SMNVEV (reference sequence). The CDR3 loop reads CAIAPLGSDGYTF.

The V and J genes are TRBV2 and TRBJ2-3. Germline assignment: CDR1 SNHLY and CDR2 FYNNEI. This CDR3 spans 12 amino acids. The CDR3 sequence is CASSVMADTQYF. Filled out from reference TRBV2 and TRBJ2-3, the complete variable domain reads EPEVTQTPSHQVTQMGQEVILRCVPISNHLYFYWYRQILGQKVEFLVSFYNNEISEKSEIFDDQFSVERPDGSNFTLKIRSTKLEDSAMYFCASSVMADTQYFGPGTRLTVL.

V gene TRBV12-3 or TRBV12-4 combines with J gene TRBJ2-7. This CDR3 region has 13 residues. The chain's CDR3 is CASSPVGKYEQYF.

V usage is TRBV25-1 and J usage is TRBJ2-2. Per germline, CDR1 MGHDK and CDR2 SYGVNS. The CDR3 spans 13 residues. The CDR3 loop reads CASQRKNTGELFF.

The chain uses TRBV12-3 or TRBV12-4 and TRBJ2-7; with no DNA, the TCRdb D assignment of TRBD1 cannot be verified. The CDR3 is 13 residues long. CDR3: CASSKQGFYEQYF.

The CDR3 loop is CSAPWEANEKLFF. The rearrangement uses TRBV20-1 and TRBJ1-4. Germline assignment: CDR1 DFQATT and CDR2 SNEGSKA (reference sequence). The CDR3 is 13 amino acids.

This CDR3 is CASSRTAGGKNTEAFF. The V call is TRBV5-5, the J call TRBJ1-1. Germline V gene sequence: CDR1 SGHKS, CDR2 YYEKEE (reference sequence). The CDR3 has 16 residues.

This chain links TRBV3-1 with TRBJ2-5; the D call from TCRdb, TRBD1, cannot be confirmed without DNA. Germline V gene data show CDR1 as LGHDT and CDR2 as YNNKEL (reference sequence). The CDR3 runs 15 residues. Here the CDR3 reads CASSSYSTDIETQYF.

The chain carries TRBV5-1 and TRBJ2-1; TCRdb calls TRBD1, which cannot be checked without DNA. Germline V gene data show CDR1 as SGHRS and CDR2 as YFSETQ. This CDR3 contains 13 residues. The CDR3 region is CASSSPYTNEQFF.

The chain joins TRBV5-1 to TRBJ2-7. This CDR3 comprises 12 residues. The germline gives CDR1 SGHRS, CDR2 YFSETQ. The CDR3 spells CASSADLYEQYF.

The chain links TRBV29-1 to TRBJ2-1; TCRdb proposes TRBD1, but this gene call is untestable without DNA. CDR1 is SQVTM and CDR2 is ANQGSEA in the germline V gene. The CDR3 is 14 residues long. CDR3 region: CSVKPEGRGAEQFF.

This CDR3 is CASSGTGPTDTQYF. The rearrangement links TRBV2 to TRBJ2-3; TCRdb selects TRBD1, and the lack of DNA leaves this call unchecked. The germline V gene encodes CDR1 SNHLY and CDR2 FYNNEI. This CDR3 comprises 14 residues.

The chain uses TRBV6-1 and TRBJ2-7; TCRdb proposes TRBD1, but this gene call is untestable without DNA. This CDR3 is 14 amino acids long. Germline CDR1 reads MNHNS; CDR2 reads SASEGT. The CDR3 reads CASRADRGWHEQYF.

The chain couples TRBV12-3 or TRBV12-4 to TRBJ1-4; as DNA is missing, the TRBD1 call by TCRdb cannot be tested. The CDR3 has 15 residues. CDR3 loop: CASSSQGATNEKLFF.

The chain uses TRBV19 and TRBJ1-2. Germline CDR1 LNHDA, CDR2 SQIVND (reference sequence). This CDR3 contains 16 residues. CDR3 in amino acids: CASTKMAGGTGYGYTF. Supplemented by reference TRBV19 and TRBJ1-2, the full variable domain reads DGGITQSPKYLFRKEGQNVTLSCEQNLNHDAMYWYRQDPGQGLRLIYYSQIVNDFQKGDIAEGYSVSREKKESFPLTVTSAQKNPTAFYLCASTKMAGGTGYGYTFGSGTRLTVV.

This sequence joins TRBV12-3 or TRBV12-4 and TRBJ1-1. This CDR3 has 12 amino acids. The CDR3 sequence is CASRSMNTEAFF.

The V and J genes are TRBV6-1 and TRBJ2-3; the D call of TRBD2 rests on TCRdb alone, since no DNA is present to check it. CDR1 and CDR2 (germline): MNHNS, SASEGT. This CDR3 has 17 amino acids. CDR3 region: CASSEMSGGGITDTQYF.